The 18 T cell receptor beta chains given below trace back to one sample, sequenced in a study of blood T cell repertoires in COVID-19. Profiled with immunoSEQ multiplex PCR; TCRdb holds only in-frame clones, not every one. The sample carries 100,000 to 140,000 clones, around nine tenths recorded once. The sample consisted of peripheral blood. The receptors were gathered from a woman aged 30 to 39 with acute or convalescent COVID-19.

The rearrangement joins TRBV12-3 or TRBV12-4 to TRBJ2-2, with a possible D match to TRBD2 (6 bases). The CDR3 consists of 13 residues. The V end lost 6 bases, the J end lost 5 bases, and 10 bases lay between the germline ends. DNA for the CDR3: TGTGCCAGCAGGGGGGGATCGACCGGGGAGCTGTTTTTT. It yields the protein CASRGGSTGELFF.

CDR3 residues: CASPHQGAQETQYF. Here the CDR3 DNA reads TGTGCCAGCCCACATCAGGGGGCCCAAGAGACCCAGTACTTC. The V gene is TRBV11-2, the J gene TRBJ2-5, with 8 positions matching TRBD1. This CDR3 has 14 residues. The V segment lost 8 bases and the J segment 1 base; nucleotides outside the gene matches: 6. CDR1 SGHAT and CDR2 FQNNGV come from the germline V gene.

This sequence joins TRBV7-9 and TRBJ2-1, with TRBD2 identical over 7 bases. The CDR3 is 13 residues long. V was clipped by 5 bases and J by 13 bases; unmatched bases: 11. The germline CDR1 and CDR2 sequences are SEHNR and FQNEAQ (reference sequence). This chain's CDR3 is CASSTSGTTKQFF. The DNA of the CDR3 is TGTGCCAGCAGCACCTCCGGGACTACCAAACAGTTCTTC.

As DNA, the CDR3 is TGTGCCAGCAGTGAAGACCAGGGGGTAAACACTGAAGCTTTCTTT. Translated: CASSEDQGVNTEAFF. The chain uses TRBV2 and TRBJ1-1, with 7 bases lining up with TRBD1. The V gene's germline CDR1 is SNHLY and CDR2 FYNNEI. The ends lost 1 base at V and 2 bases at J; junction bases unmatched: 4. This CDR3 comprises 15 residues.

CDR3 sequence: CASSEQLAVQETQYF. CDR3 bases: TGTGCCAGCAGCGAACAACTAGCGGTTCAAGAGACCCAGTACTTC. V usage is TRBV9 and J usage is TRBJ2-5; 8 bases agree with TRBD2. Germline CDR1 SGDLS, CDR2 YYNGEE. Unmatched junction bases numbered 6, after V lost 3 bases and J lost 2 bases. This CDR3 comprises 15 residues.

The chain employs TRBV11-3 and TRBJ2-2, with 8 bases aligning to TRBD1. Germline CDR1 is SGHNT and CDR2 is YENEEA. The CDR3 runs to 16 residues. V lost 5 bases and J lost 0; bases outside the gene matches: 5. CDR3 loop: CASSPRTGTNTGELFF. For the CDR3, the DNA is TGTGCCAGCAGCCCTCGGACAGGGACGAACACCGGGGAGCTGTTTTTT.

The V call is TRBV11-3, the J call TRBJ2-7, with D perhaps TRBD2 (5 bases). Germline V gene sequence: CDR1 SGHNT, CDR2 YENEEA. The CDR3 has 15 amino acids. The germline V and J ends were trimmed by 3 bases and 3 bases, with 15 bases remaining between them. Here the CDR3 reads CASSLEGSFGYEQYF. In DNA, the CDR3 is TGTGCCAGCAGCTTGGAAGGGAGCTTCGGCTACGAGCAGTACTTC.

V and J are TRBV6-2 or TRBV6-3 and TRBJ1-1, with TRBD1 matching over 11 bases. The V gene's germline CDR1 is MNHEY and CDR2 SVGEGT. The junction had 11 bases not matched to a gene; V was cut back by 6 bases and J by 11 bases. The CDR3 runs 14 residues. For the CDR3, the DNA is TGTGCCAGCAGCGTAATCCGGACAGGGGGCTGGGCTTTCTTT. It codes for CASSVIRTGGWAFF.

Only one count was recorded for this clone. The chain combines TRBV5-5 with TRBJ2-1, with TRBD2 matching over 7 bases. Germline V gene lookup returns CDR1 SGHKS and CDR2 YYEKEE (reference sequence). The junction had 5 bases not matched to a gene; V was cut back by 0 bases and J by 8 bases. The CDR3 covers 14 residues. The CDR3 DNA reads TGTGCCAGCAGCTTGGGACTAGCCAGCGATGAGCAGTTCTTC. Translated: CASSLGLASDEQFF.

The chain couples TRBV12-5 to TRBJ1-5, with 12 bases that match TRBD1. V was pared by 6 bases and J by 6 bases, with 6 bases of the junction left unmatched. This CDR3 has 15 amino acids. Germline V gene sequence: CDR1 LGHNT, CDR2 FRNRAP. CDR3 nucleotide sequence: TGTGCTAGTGGCTCGGGACAGGGGGCGGGTCAGCCCCAGCATTTT. It encodes CASGSGQGAGQPQHF. Complete variable domain (other parts from reference TRBV12-5 and TRBJ1-5): DARVTQTPRHKVTEMGQEVTMRCQPILGHNTVFWYRQTMMQGLELLAYFRNRAPLDDSGMPKDRFSAEMPDATLATLKIQPSEPRDSAVYFCASGSGQGAGQPQHFGDGTRLSIL.

This chain joins TRBV5-1 and TRBJ2-2, with 8 bases matching TRBD1. The CDR3 has 17 amino acids. Germline V gene lookup returns CDR1 SGHRS and CDR2 YFSETQ. V lost 5 bases, J lost 3 bases, and 12 bases stayed unmatched. As DNA, the CDR3 is TGCGCCAGCAGACCCGGACAGGGTCCCTGGGACACCGGGGAGCTGTTTTTT. Encoded protein: CASRPGQGPWDTGELFF.

V is TRBV5-1 and J is TRBJ1-4, with D possibly TRBD1 on 6 matching bases. Germline lookup yields CDR1 SGHRS and CDR2 YFSETQ. This CDR3 is 15 amino acids long. Trimming left V 0 bases short and J 6 bases short, with 12 bases between. CDR3 nucleotide sequence: TGCGCCAGCAGCTTGGCCGGGACAAACTATGAAAAACTGTTTTTT. The encoded protein is CASSLAGTNYEKLFF.

V is TRBV27 and J is TRBJ2-1, with 8 nucleotides matching TRBD2. Trimming cost V 5 bases and J 7 bases; bases outside gene matches: 16. This CDR3 has 17 residues. Germline CDR1 is MNHEY and CDR2 is SMNVEV (reference sequence). DNA for the CDR3: TGTGCCAGCAGTCTTGAGCTGCCGGGACTAGTATTGAATGAGCAGTTCTTC. Translation gives CASSLELPGLVLNEQFF.

The chain joins TRBV28 to TRBJ1-3; 10 nucleotides agree with TRBD1. CDR1 MDHEN and CDR2 SYDVKM come from the germline V gene. The J segment lost 0 bases and the V segment lost 6 bases, leaving 14 bases of the junction unmatched. CDR3 length: 19 amino acids. DNA for the CDR3: TGTGCCAGCAGGTCCGGGACAGGGGTTTGGAAAAGCTCTGGAAACACCATATATTTT. Amino acid sequence: CASRSGTGVWKSSGNTIYF.

The chain uses TRBV27 and TRBJ1-5, with a possible D match to TRBD1 (6 bases). There are 17 residues in the CDR3. Trimming took 5 bases from V and 0 from J, leaving 17 bases between them. Per the germline V gene, CDR1 is MNHEY and CDR2 is SMNVEV (reference sequence). DNA for the CDR3: TGTGCCAGCAGTCCTATCGGGACACCTATTAGCAATCAGCCCCAGCATTTT. It translates to CASSPIGTPISNQPQHF.

The rearrangement joins TRBV19 to TRBJ2-3; TRBD2 agrees at 9 bases. The junction had 9 bases not matched to a gene; V was cut back by 8 bases and J by 6 bases. This CDR3 is 14 amino acids long. Germline assignment: CDR1 LNHDA and CDR2 SQIVND (reference sequence). Written as DNA, the CDR3 is TGTGCCAGTCGTAGCGGGGGAAGTGTGGATACGCAGTATTTT. As protein: CASRSGGSVDTQYF.

V gene TRBV28 combines with J gene TRBJ1-4; D gene ambiguous. The V gene lost 3 bases and the J gene lost 0 bases, with 5 bases spanning the gap. Germline CDR1 is MDHEN and CDR2 is SYDVKM. The CDR3 consists of 14 residues. The CDR3 DNA reads TGTGCCAGCAGTTTGCGTGCAACTAATGAAAAACTGTTTTTT. Protein product: CASSLRATNEKLFF.

The chain joins TRBV27 to TRBJ2-1; D is possibly TRBD2 (6 bases). This CDR3 is built from 15 residues. V was cut by 6 bases and J by 10 bases, with 22 bases left in between. The germline V gene has CDR1 MNHEY and CDR2 SMNVEV (reference sequence). CDR3 sequence: CASSRPPELAWEQFF. CDR3 coding DNA: TGTGCCAGCAGCCGCCCCCCCGAACTAGCTTGGGAGCAGTTCTTC.